Below, 27 T cell receptor beta chains from the same sample are listed, as sequenced in a study of metastatic and nonmetastatic thyroid tumors. Every patient underwent thyroid surgery untreated. Via MiXCR, TCRdb re-called the PCR reads. Seen here are some 30,000 clones, 10% to 13% observed once, and the top ten hold about a sixth. The sequenced sample consisted of blood. The receptors originated from a female donor with papillary thyroid cancer or a benign thyroid nodule (not recorded which). Some clones in this sample may be carry-over from other donors' samples.

The gene calls are TRBV9 and TRBJ2-3; 8 positions agree with TRBD2. With V trimmed by 4 bases and J by 0 bases, 10 bases remained unmatched. This CDR3 has 17 residues. Germline assignment: CDR1 SGDLS and CDR2 YYNGEE. CDR3 sequence reads: CASSPLGRVVSTDTQYF. DNA for the CDR3: TGTGCCAGCAGCCCACTCGGGAGGGTCGTTAGCACAGATACGCAGTATTTT.

This clone has a count of ten or more. The chain recombines TRBV10-3 with TRBJ2-7; D ambiguous. Germline CDR1 ENHRY, CDR2 SYGVKD. V lost 0 bases and J 10 bases, leaving 13 bases between the germline ends. The CDR3 spans 13 residues. CDR3 protein: CAISESNEYGQYF. The CDR3 region has the DNA TGTGCCATCAGTGAGTCGAACGAATACGGACAGTACTTC.

This clone was observed a few times. The rearrangement joins TRBV5-4 to TRBJ2-5, with 9 positions matching TRBD2. Germline assignment: CDR1 SGHNT and CDR2 YYREEE (reference sequence). J gave up 5 bases and V 0 bases, and 8 bases lay outside the gene matches. The CDR3 sequence is 16 residues long. CDR3 nucleotides: TGTGCCAGCAGCTTGGAAGGCGGGAGGGTTGGTGAGACCCAGTACTTC. Its translation is CASSLEGGRVGETQYF.

This clone was seen many times. The chain employs TRBV20-1 and TRBJ2-7, with 12 bases fitting TRBD2. Germline V lookup: CDR1 DFQATT, CDR2 SNEGSKA (reference sequence). V shed 0 bases, J shed 3 bases, and the junction held 3 bases outside the gene matches. The CDR3 sequence is 15 residues long. The CDR3 coding sequence is TGCAGTGCTAGAGAGCTAGCGGGAGGGGGCTACGAGCAGTACTTC. Translation: CSARELAGGGYEQYF.

This clone was recorded at least ten times. V is TRBV28 and J is TRBJ1-1, with unresolved D. This CDR3 is 14 amino acids long. Trimming took off 1 base at V and 0 bases at J, with 6 bases between the two ends. Germline assignment: CDR1 MDHEN and CDR2 SYDVKM. CDR3: CASSLSALNTEAFF. DNA for the CDR3: TGTGCCAGCAGTTTATCGGCGTTGAACACTGAAGCTTTCTTT.

There are many counts of this clone. The chain employs TRBV28 and TRBJ2-7, with unresolved D. The V end was cut by 11 bases, the J end by 3 bases, with 17 bases between. This CDR3 contains 13 residues. CDR1 is MDHEN, CDR2 SYDVKM, per germline. The CDR3 bases are TGTGCCTGCATCGACCCCCGCCGCTACGAGCAGTACTTC. Amino acid sequence: CACIDPRRYEQYF.

This clone qualifies as medium-sized. In DNA form, the CDR3 reads TGTGCCAGCAGTTCCCTCGGACAGGGAAGCTATGGCTACACCTTC. Residues: CASSSLGQGSYGYTF. The rearrangement links TRBV6-1 to TRBJ1-2, with 8 bases matching TRBD1. The CDR3 has 15 amino acids. CDR1 is MNHNS, CDR2 SASEGT, per germline. The trim removed 5 bases at V and 4 bases at J, leaving 9 bases unmatched.

This clone was recorded at least ten times. The genes are TRBV20-1 and TRBJ2-1, with 10 bases matching TRBD1. Germline loops: CDR1 DFQATT, CDR2 SNEGSKA (reference sequence). The J segment lost 8 bases and the V segment lost 2 bases, leaving 9 bases of the junction unmatched. The CDR3 has 15 amino acids. The CDR3 sequence is CSARPTGTGVDEQFF. CDR3 nucleotides: TGCAGTGCTAGACCAACCGGGACAGGGGTCGATGAGCAGTTCTTC.

This clone was seen many times. One junction end does not reproduce the germline sequence, and a read error may be involved. The chain links TRBV18 to TRBJ1-2, with D uncertain. This CDR3 region has 14 residues. Germline CDR1 is KGHSH and CDR2 is LQKENI. The CDR3 region is CASSPDLGPSGDTF. The CDR3 DNA reads as TGTGCCAGCTCACCCGACCTTGGTCCCAGTGGCGACACCTTC. Using reference TRBV18 and TRBJ1-2 for the parts outside the CDR3, the full variable domain is NAGVMQNPRHLVRRRGQEARLRCSPMKGHSHVYWYRQLPEEGLKFMVYLQKENIIDESGMPKERFSAEFPKEGPSILRIQQVVRGDSAAYFCASSPDLGPSGDTFGSGTRLTVV.

The V gene is TRBV12-3 or TRBV12-4, the J gene TRBJ2-6; a possible D gene is TRBD2 (6 bases). This CDR3 is 16 amino acids long. Trimming took off 6 bases at V and 0 bases at J, with 12 bases between the two ends. Written as DNA, the CDR3 is TGTGCCAGCAGAACGGCGGGGTACTCTGGGGCCAACGTCCTGACTTTC. Translating it yields CASRTAGYSGANVLTF.

V and J are TRBV7-9 and TRBJ2-7; 10 bases agree with TRBD1. The CDR3 length is 13 residues. Germline V gene lookup returns CDR1 SEHNR and CDR2 FQNEAQ (reference sequence). Trimming took 5 bases from V and 6 from J; bases not matched to a gene: 4. As DNA, the CDR3 is TGTGCCAGCAGCAGGACAGGGGGTGGCGAGCAGTACTTC. Translation: CASSRTGGGEQYF.

This clone was counted at least ten times. A much more abundant neighbour one base away suggests this may be a read error. Other DNA sequences of this sample code for an identical CDR3. CDR3 sequence reads: CASSDAETTNEKLFF. CDR3 DNA sequence: TGTGCCAGCAGTGACGCAGAGACAACTAATGAAAAGCTGTTTTTT. This sequence joins TRBV25-1 and TRBJ1-4; D is unresolved. The CDR3 consists of 15 residues. Germline assignment: CDR1 MGHDK and CDR2 SYGVNS.

This clone was seen once. V usage is TRBV30 and J usage is TRBJ1-3; tentative D call: TRBD1 (5 bases). Germline lookup yields CDR1 GTSNPN and CDR2 SVGIG (reference sequence). This CDR3 comprises 14 residues. V lost 3 bases, J lost 4 bases, and 13 bases lay in between. In nucleotides, the CDR3 is TGTGCCTGGAGGGACACAGCTGCCGGAAACACCATATATTTT. Translating it yields CAWRDTAAGNTIYF.

The table lists this clone with many counts. The V call is TRBV20-1, the J call TRBJ1-1; 9 bases are a match to TRBD1. CDR3 length: 14 amino acids. V gave up 1 base and J gave up 3 bases; unmatched junction bases: 3. The germline gives CDR1 DFQATT, CDR2 SNEGSKA (reference sequence). CDR3 DNA: TGCAGTGCTAGAGTAGGGACAGGGCACACTGAAGCTTTCTTT. Translated: CSARVGTGHTEAFF.

This clone was observed many times. The chain joins TRBV6-2 or TRBV6-3 to TRBJ2-7; possible D gene TRBD2, 5 bases. Trimming cost V 6 bases and J 7 bases, with 19 bases left between them. The germline gives CDR1 MNHEY, CDR2 SVGEGT. The CDR3 has 14 residues. This chain's CDR3 is CASRLGLPPGEQYF. The DNA for the CDR3 is TGTGCCAGCAGACTGGGTTTGCCGCCGGGGGAGCAGTACTTC.

Of note for this clone: The identical CDR3 is also encoded by other nucleotide sequences in the sample. V is TRBV27 and J is TRBJ1-4, with no clear D. CDR1 is MNHEY and CDR2 is SMNVEV in the germline V gene (reference sequence). The CDR3 has 15 amino acids. The germline V and J ends were trimmed by 9 bases and 6 bases, with 20 bases remaining between them. CDR3 sequence reads: CASRRSGRWDEKLFF. The CDR3 region has the DNA TGTGCCAGTCGTCGTTCAGGACGGTGGGATGAAAAACTGTTTTTT.

This clone has a count of ten or more. The gene calls are TRBV19 and TRBJ2-7, with D unresolved. The germline gives CDR1 LNHDA, CDR2 SQIVND (reference sequence). V was clipped by 5 bases and J by 0 bases, with 11 bases between them. There are 14 residues in the CDR3. In DNA, the CDR3 is TGTGCCAGTAGTTCTTCCTACAGCTCCTACGAGCAGTACTTC. It encodes CASSSSYSSYEQYF.

This clone appeared many times. V usage is TRBV6-4 and J usage is TRBJ2-6; 8 bases match TRBD2. CDR3 length equals 16 residues. Germline V lookup: CDR1 MRHNA, CDR2 SNTAGT. Trimming took 0 bases from V and 2 from J; bases not matched to a gene: 0. The CDR3 DNA reads TGTGCCAGCAGTGACTCCGGGGGGGCTGGGGCCAACGTCCTGACTTTC. It specifies CASSDSGGAGANVLTF.

This clone was counted ten times or more. A read error may produce the germline difference seen at one junction end. The chain links TRBV7-7 to TRBJ2-5, with D uncertain. This CDR3 region has 13 residues. Germline V gene sequence: CDR1 SSHAT, CDR2 FNYEAQ (reference sequence). CDR3 sequence reads: CASSLGQQETQYF. CDR3 nucleotides: TGTGCTAGCAGCTTAGGGCAGCAAGAGACCCAGTACTTC. Variable domain in full (rest from reference TRBV7-7 and TRBJ2-5): GAGVSQSPRYKVTKRGQDVTLRCDPISSHATLYWYQQALGQGPEFLTYFNYEAQPDKSGLPSDRFSAERPEGSISTLTIQRTEQRDSAMYRCASSLGQQETQYFGPGTRLLVL.

Relative to its sample, this clone is medium-sized (0.01 to 0.1%). The V call is TRBV6-5, the J call TRBJ1-2, with 7 bases fitting TRBD1. Trimming cost V 4 bases and J 8 bases; bases outside gene matches: 19. Germline CDR1 MNHEY, CDR2 SVGAGI. The CDR3 loop spans 17 amino acids. The CDR3 region is CASSFNPGQRAGWGYTF. Written as DNA, the CDR3 is TGTGCCAGCAGTTTTAATCCGGGACAGCGGGCCGGATGGGGCTACACCTTC.

In its sample, this clone was seen many times. A much more abundant neighbour one base away suggests this may be a read error. The rearrangement links TRBV10-2 to TRBJ2-2; no reliable D call. The CDR3 totals 11 residues. CDR1 is WSHSY, CDR2 SAAADI, per germline. The CDR3, as DNA: TGCGCCAGCTTGAACGCCGGGGAGCTGTTTTTT. It yields the protein CASLNAGELFF.

This clone showed up just a few times. This clone may be a read error of a much larger clone one base away. The J gene is TRBJ1-1, the V gene TRBV10-3, with a tentative D call TRBD1 (6 bases). V shed 10 bases and J shed 8 bases, with 23 bases lying between them. The CDR3 consists of 14 residues. CDR1 and CDR2 (germline): ENHRY, SYGVKD. The CDR3 spells CASAARDIRAEAFF. The CDR3 region has the DNA TGTGCCAGCGCTGCCCGGGACATCAGAGCCGAAGCTTTCTTT.

This clone was seen many times. The chain recombines TRBV9 with TRBJ1-3; 8 bases map to TRBD1. J was trimmed by 2 bases and V by 4 bases; bases with no gene match: 8. The CDR3 consists of 16 residues. The germline V gene has CDR1 SGDLS and CDR2 YYNGEE. The CDR3 DNA sequence: TGTGCCAGCAGCCCAGGGGAGACAGGGGCTGGAAACACCATATATTTT. This gives the protein CASSPGETGAGNTIYF. The whole variable domain, remainder taken from reference TRBV9 and TRBJ1-3, is DSGVTQTPKHLITATGQRVTLRCSPRSGDLSVYWYQQSLDQGLQFLIQYYNGEERAKGNILERFSAQQFPDLHSELNLSSLELGDSALYFCASSPGETGAGNTIYFGEGSWLTVV.

V is TRBV11-2 and J is TRBJ1-4; D is ambiguous. The V gene's germline CDR1 is SGHAT and CDR2 FQNNGV. The CDR3 has 13 amino acids. V lost 5 bases and J lost 8, with 12 bases in between. CDR3 sequence (DNA): TGTGCCAGCAGCCCCCTGGCCCAAGAAAAACTGTTTTTT. Encoded protein: CASSPLAQEKLFF. Together with reference TRBV11-2 and TRBJ1-4, the CDR3 gives the full variable domain: EAGVAQSPRYKIIEKRQSVAFWCNPISGHATLYWYQQILGQGPKLLIQFQNNGVVDDSQLPKDRFSAERLKGVDSTLKIQPAKLEDSAVYLCASSPLAQEKLFFGSGTQLSVL.

This clone was picked up many times. The gene calls are TRBV20-1 and TRBJ1-6, with TRBD1 as a possible D gene (5 bases). The length of the CDR3 is 14 residues. Germline V gene sequence: CDR1 DFQATT, CDR2 SNEGSKA (reference sequence). V was pared by 1 base and J by 5 bases, with 9 bases between. The CDR3 DNA reads as TGCAGTGCTAGAGCGGGGCAGAATAATTCACCCCTCCACTTT. This translates into CSARAGQNNSPLHF.

This chain joins TRBV6-1 and TRBJ1-3; D is unclear. Trimming left V 10 bases short and J 3 bases short, with 13 bases between. Germline CDR1 reads MNHNS; CDR2 reads SASEGT. The CDR3 is 13 residues long. This CDR3 reads CATLVQGGNTIYF. The CDR3 DNA reads TGTGCCACCCTCGTGCAAGGTGGAAACACCATATATTTT.

This clone has a count of ten or more. The chain carries TRBV30 and TRBJ1-5, with TRBD1 matching 7 bases. The germline CDR1 and CDR2 sequences are GTSNPN and SVGIG (reference sequence). Losses at the gene ends were 0 bases for V and 7 bases for J; bases not matched to a gene: 9. The CDR3 contains 15 residues. CDR3 coding DNA: TGTGCCTGGAGTGTAGGTGGGACAGATGGGCAGCCCCAGCATTTT. Its protein is CAWSVGGTDGQPQHF.